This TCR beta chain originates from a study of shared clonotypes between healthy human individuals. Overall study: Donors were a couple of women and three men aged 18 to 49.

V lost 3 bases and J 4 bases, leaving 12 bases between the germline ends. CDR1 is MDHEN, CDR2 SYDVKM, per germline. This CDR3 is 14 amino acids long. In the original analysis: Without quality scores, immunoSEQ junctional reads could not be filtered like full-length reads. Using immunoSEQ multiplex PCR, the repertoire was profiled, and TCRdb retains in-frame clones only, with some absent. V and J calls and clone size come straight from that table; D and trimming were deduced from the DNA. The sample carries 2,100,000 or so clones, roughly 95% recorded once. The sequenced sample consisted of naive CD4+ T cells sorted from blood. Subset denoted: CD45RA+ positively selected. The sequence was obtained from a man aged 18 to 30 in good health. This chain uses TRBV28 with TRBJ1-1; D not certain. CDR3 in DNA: TGTGCCAGCAGTTTTTCAGGCAGCCTCACTGAAGCTTTCTTT. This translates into CASSFSGSLTEAFF.